What follows are 15 T cell receptor beta chains derived from one specimen sequenced in a study of blood T cell repertoires in COVID-19. Only in-frame clones appear in the TCRdb table, and some are missing; sequencing was by immunoSEQ multiplex PCR. The data hold some 320,000 clones, with roughly 90% observed a single time. Source material: peripheral blood. These receptors all stem from a woman aged 30 to 39 with COVID-19, enrolled during active disease.

DNA of the CDR3: TGTGCCAGCAGCTCCCTTGAGGGCACTGAAGCTTTCTTT. Translated: CASSSLEGTEAFF. The chain links TRBV7-6 to TRBJ1-1; D ambiguous. V was cut by 4 bases and J by 4 bases, with 10 bases left in between. There are 13 residues in the CDR3. CDR1 and CDR2 from the germline V gene are SGHVS and FNYEAQ.

V gene TRBV28 combines with J gene TRBJ1-1; tentative D call: TRBD1 (6 bases). Germline CDR1 and CDR2: MDHEN and SYDVKM. CDR3 length: 16 residues. V lost 6 bases and J lost 4, with 21 bases in between. CDR3 in DNA: TGTGCCAGCAGACCGAGAACAGGGTTCCGTGGCACTGAAGCTTTCTTT. Translation gives CASRPRTGFRGTEAFF. Together with reference TRBV28 and TRBJ1-1, the CDR3 gives the full variable domain: DVKVTQSSRYLVKRTGEKVFLECVQDMDHENMFWYRQDPGLGLRLIYFSYDVKMKEKGDIPEGYSVSREKKERFSLILESASTNQTSMYLCASRPRTGFRGTEAFFGQGTRLTVV.

This rearrangement joins TRBV5-4 to TRBJ2-3, with D possibly matching TRBD2 (6 bases). Trimming cost V 3 bases and J 0 bases, with 8 bases left between them. CDR1 SGHNT and CDR2 YYREEE come from the germline V gene (reference sequence). This CDR3 is built from 14 residues. The CDR3 loop reads CASSWGLSTDTQYF. DNA of the CDR3: TGTGCCAGCAGCTGGGGACTTAGCACAGATACGCAGTATTTT.

This rearrangement joins TRBV12-3 or TRBV12-4 to TRBJ1-1; D is ambiguous. The CDR3 has 13 residues. V lost 3 bases to trimming and J lost 4 bases, with 9 bases between them. CDR3 sequence: CASSFVGSTEAFF. CDR3 sequence (DNA): TGTGCCAGCAGTTTTGTGGGGAGCACTGAAGCTTTCTTT.

The V call is TRBV6-5, the J call TRBJ2-3; D might be TRBD2 (5 bases). Trimming removed 2 bases from V and 4 bases from J, with 13 bases in between. This CDR3 is built from 15 residues. CDR1 is MNHEY, CDR2 SVGAGI, per germline. CDR3 nucleotide sequence: TGTGCCAGCAGTTACCTTCAAACAGCGGCAGATACGCAGTATTTT. It encodes CASSYLQTAADTQYF.

CDR3: CASSGTRQGGTWNTEAFF. The CDR3, as DNA: TGCGCCAGCAGTGGGACGCGACAGGGCGGTACGTGGAACACTGAAGCTTTCTTT. The V and J genes are TRBV10-1 and TRBJ1-1; 7 bases match TRBD1. V was pared by 4 bases and J by 1 base, with 15 bases of the junction left unmatched. The CDR3 length is 18 residues. Germline V CDR1 and CDR2: WNHNN, SYGVQD (reference sequence).

The chain couples TRBV10-3 to TRBJ1-4; D may be TRBD1 (6 bases). V lost 3 bases, J lost 5 bases, and 7 bases lay in between. Germline-derived CDR1 and CDR2 are ENHRY and SYGVKD. This CDR3 comprises 13 residues. The CDR3 here is CAISERGNEKLFF. CDR3 DNA sequence: TGTGCCATCAGTGAAAGGGGGAATGAAAAACTGTTTTTT.

DNA for the CDR3: TGTGCCAGCTCCCACAGGGACAGGTTGGAAGCTTTCTTT. Amino acids: CASSHRDRLEAFF. The V gene is TRBV18, the J gene TRBJ1-1; TRBD1 matches at 8 bases. The CDR3 is 13 amino acids. The trim removed 6 bases at V and 8 bases at J, leaving 8 bases unmatched. The germline V gene has CDR1 KGHSH and CDR2 LQKENI.

The chain is built from TRBV6-4 and TRBJ2-2; D might be TRBD2 (6 bases). The ends were cut back, 8 bases at V and 0 bases at J, with 10 bases in the middle. The CDR3 is 14 amino acids. Per germline, CDR1 MRHNA and CDR2 SNTAGT. The CDR3, as DNA: TGTGCCAGCTCCGGACTACCGAACACCGGGGAGCTGTTTTTT. Translation gives CASSGLPNTGELFF.

This chain uses TRBV4-1 with TRBJ2-7, with 7 bases fitting TRBD2. This CDR3 spans 15 amino acids. With V trimmed by 4 bases and J by 2 bases, 8 bases remained unmatched. The germline V gene encodes CDR1 MGHRA and CDR2 YSYEKL. The chain's CDR3 is CASSLEGGGAYEQYF. The CDR3 coding sequence is TGCGCCAGCAGCCTCGAGGGCGGGGGAGCCTACGAGCAGTACTTC.

The chain links TRBV5-5 to TRBJ2-7, with D possibly TRBD1 on 6 matching bases. The CDR3 spans 15 residues. Trimming pared 1 base from V and 3 bases from J, leaving 14 bases between. Germline V CDR1 and CDR2: SGHKS, YYEKEE (reference sequence). CDR3 nucleotides: TGTGCCAGCAGCTTGATTAAGACAGGTGGCTACGAGCAGTACTTC. As protein: CASSLIKTGGYEQYF.

A note on this clone: The same CDR3 is also encoded by other DNA sequences in this sample. The rearrangement links TRBV19 to TRBJ2-1; 9 bases agree with TRBD2. Germline trimming cut 3 bases from V and 6 bases from J; bases unmatched to any gene: 3. The CDR3 has 14 residues. Germline values: CDR1 LNHDA, CDR2 SQIVND (reference sequence). The CDR3 DNA reads as TGTGCCAGTAGTATTGGCGGGGGGGTCAATGAGCAGTTCTTC. Encoded protein: CASSIGGGVNEQFF. Full variable domain (rest looked up from reference TRBV19 and TRBJ2-1): DGGITQSPKYLFRKEGQNVTLSCEQNLNHDAMYWYRQDPGQGLRLIYYSQIVNDFQKGDIAEGYSVSREKKESFPLTVTSAQKNPTAFYLCASSIGGGVNEQFFGPGTRLTVL.

The V and J genes are TRBV28 and TRBJ1-2, with a weak D call TRBD1 (5 bases). The CDR3 is 20 residues long. CDR1 and CDR2 (germline): MDHEN, SYDVKM. The V and J ends lost 0 bases and 4 bases respectively, with 27 bases between them. The CDR3 reads CASSLWLVAGSLGGRYGYTF. CDR3 DNA sequence: TGTGCCAGCAGTTTATGGCTCGTGGCCGGATCATTGGGGGGTCGCTATGGCTACACCTTC.

The chain uses TRBV4-1 and TRBJ2-7, with D tentatively TRBD2 (6 bases). V was trimmed by 3 bases and J by 6 bases, leaving 15 bases between them. The CDR3 sequence is 14 residues long. Per germline, CDR1 MGHRA and CDR2 YSYEKL. This CDR3 is CASSHRVTSGEQYF. The CDR3, as DNA: TGCGCCAGCAGCCACAGGGTGACTAGTGGCGAGCAGTACTTC.

V usage is TRBV27 and J usage is TRBJ1-2; D is perhaps TRBD1 (6 bases). The V end was cut by 5 bases, the J end by 1 base, with 14 bases between. The germline V gene encodes CDR1 MNHEY and CDR2 SMNVEV (reference sequence). The CDR3 contains 15 residues. The CDR3 region has the DNA TGTGCCAGCAGTAAACACAGGGAAATTAACTATGGCTACACCTTC. Translated: CASSKHREINYGYTF.